This is a list of T cell receptor beta chains from one sample in a study of tumor-infiltrating lymphocytes in localized non-small cell lung cancer. Assay used: immunoSEQ multiplex PCR; TCRdb lists only in-frame clones, some missing. The sample lists 13,000 to 15,000 clones, about 71% seen once, with roughly a tenth in the top ten. Sequencing was carried out using uninvolved lung tissue not adjacent to the tumor. The receptors originated from a human donor with non-small cell lung cancer. The CDR3 runs from the conserved cysteine through the conserved F or W. Each record gives: D gene, J gene, V gene, clone size, CDR3 protein. The D gene is left open where the match is weak. Some rows have no size entry. The others give once, few or many, or a class for an expanded clone.

>TRBD1|TRBJ1-4|TRBV7-9|.
CASSRQGLTFPGEKLFF
>TRBD1|TRBJ1-2|TRBV7-2|.
CASSYSGGDYGYTF
>.|TRBJ2-7|TRBV6-5|.
CASSSPTSPYEQYF
>.|TRBJ1-3|TRBV28|few
CASSWGAGSISGNTIYF
>TRBD1|TRBJ1-1|TRBV5-6|.
CASSSSDRGNTEAFF
>.|TRBJ2-2|TRBV3-2|.
CARPGELFF
>.|TRBJ1-2|TRBV5-6|medium-sized
CASSLWESNYGYTF
>TRBD2|TRBJ2-5|TRBV29-1|.
CSVSGTSGQETQYF
>TRBD2|TRBJ2-1|TRBV7-9|.
CASSLGLAGVRLLF
>.|TRBJ1-2|TRBV5-4|once
CASSLYRDLGRRVNYGYTF
>.|TRBJ2-1|TRBV7-3|medium-sized
CASSPQAHLDSQFF
>.|TRBJ1-5|TRBV6-5|.
CASRQGYGNQPQHF
>.|TRBJ1-1|TRBV19|.
CASKGADNTEAFF
>TRBD1|TRBJ2-7|TRBV28|.
CASNGFLRDRGGEQYF
>.|TRBJ1-1|TRBV7-2|.
CASSSTEYTEAFF
>.|TRBJ2-1|TRBV5-1|.
CASSRESHNEQFF
>.|TRBJ2-7|TRBV7-2|.
CASSYPDRGQFEQYF
>.|TRBJ1-2|TRBV28|.
CASSLSSYGYTF
>TRBD1|TRBJ1-5|TRBV19|.
CASSLWGQSNQPQHF
>.|TRBJ2-7|TRBV9|.
CASSAIQPPYEQYF
>.|TRBJ1-6|TRBV9|.
CASSVGQTYNSPLHF
>.|TRBJ2-1|TRBV21-1|few
CASSKGAGDNEQFF
>TRBD2|TRBJ2-7|TRBV6-5|.
CASSKREGYEQYF
>.|TRBJ2-2|TRBV5-4|.
CASSNRAGGTGELFF
>.|TRBJ2-5|TRBV4-2|.
CASSRQLGYQETQYF
>.|TRBJ2-3|TRBV5-1|.
CASSSTDTEFTDTQYF
>TRBD1|TRBJ1-1|TRBV4-2|medium-sized
CASSQVGTGLWETEAFF
>TRBD1|TRBJ1-4|TRBV5-4|.
CASSPQNRGGREKLFF
>.|TRBJ1-1|TRBV7-2|.
CASSLEATSDNTEAFF
>.|TRBJ2-7|TRBV5-6|.
CASSLRGPLYEQYF
>TRBD2|TRBJ2-7|TRBV27|.
CASSLSGGGHYEQYF
>.|TRBJ2-1|TRBV12-5|few
CASGEGLYNEQFF
>.|TRBJ2-7|TRBV4-3|.
CASSQVGSYEQYF
>.|TRBJ2-7|TRBV4-1|few
CASSQALAGNYEQYF
>.|TRBJ2-7|TRBV7-9|.
CASSYGPYEQYF
>.|TRBJ1-1|TRBV28|.
CASTRLDSPEAFF
>TRBD1|TRBJ2-1|TRBV5-1|.
CASSKEPGQGQFF
>.|TRBJ2-7|TRBV30|.
CAWSRESYEQYF
>.|TRBJ1-5|TRBV7-2|.
CASSLGGYQPQHF
>.|TRBJ1-1|TRBV27|.
CASRNDLNTEAFF
>.|TRBJ2-5|TRBV28|.
CASSNRQLWIQETQYF
>.|TRBJ1-5|TRBV7-9|few
CAYPDRPNQPQHF
>.|TRBJ2-7|TRBV11-2|.
CASSLEFSYEQYF
>TRBD1|TRBJ1-5|TRBV7-8|.
CASSKRQGVNQPQHF
>.|TRBJ1-5|TRBV19|large
CASYSPRTTQPQHF
>TRBD2|TRBJ2-3|TRBV27|once
CASSFDREGPSSTDTQYF
>TRBD1|TRBJ1-6|TRBV7-2|.
CASSLSTGGGSPLHF
>.|TRBJ1-1|TRBV5-1|.
CASRIKGTEAFF
>.|TRBJ2-7|TRBV5-1|.
CASSSPNNQGHYEQYF
>TRBD1|TRBJ2-2|TRBV5-1|.
CASSLRGQGSTGELFF
>.|TRBJ1-1|TRBV5-6|.
CASSFGGRNTEAFF
>.|TRBJ1-1|TRBV7-8|once
CASSLGQNTEAFF
>.|TRBJ2-2|TRBV5-6|.
CASKEGWTNTGELFF
>.|TRBJ2-2|TRBV7-3|.
CASSLGRDDTGELFF
>TRBD2|TRBJ2-7|TRBV6-6|.
CASSQTSVSYEQYF